These 11 T cell receptor beta chains were sequenced from one sample in a study of technical replicates of blood from a few donors. The assay was immunoSEQ multiplex PCR, and TCRdb's table has in-frame clones only and misses some. The sample lists approximately 77,000 clones, 94% seen once, with roughly 0.37% in the top ten. Input material: T cells isolated from PBMCs. These receptors were collected from a human donor in good health.

The chain employs TRBV28 and TRBJ2-2; D gene unclear. The CDR3 has 13 amino acids. Per the germline V gene, CDR1 is MDHEN and CDR2 is SYDVKM. With 4 bases removed from V and 6 bases from J, the gap between germline ends came to 9 bases. Written as DNA, the CDR3 is TGTGCCAGCAGTTCCCTCTTCGCCGGGGAGCTGTTTTTT. Translated, it gives CASSSLFAGELFF.

The chain has TRBV4-1 and TRBJ1-3, with TRBD1 identical over 9 bases. Germline V gene sequence: CDR1 MGHRA, CDR2 YSYEKL. V was clipped by 2 bases and J by 6 bases; unmatched bases: 8. CDR3 length: 16 residues. This chain's CDR3 is CASSQRAGQGENTIYF. The CDR3 DNA follows: TGCGCCAGCAGCCAACGAGCGGGACAGGGTGAAAACACCATATATTTT.

V and J are TRBV10-1 and TRBJ1-1; a weak D match, TRBD1 (5 bases). Germline V CDR1 and CDR2: WNHNN, SYGVQD (reference sequence). V was trimmed by 3 bases and J by 0 bases, leaving 11 bases between them. The length of the CDR3 is 15 residues. The DNA of the CDR3 is TGCGCCAGCAGTGAAAACCCAGGGATGAACACTGAAGCTTTCTTT. Its protein is CASSENPGMNTEAFF.

The rearrangement joins TRBV27 to TRBJ2-1; 9 positions agree with TRBD1. In germline, CDR1 is MNHEY, CDR2 SMNVEV (reference sequence). The CDR3 contains 15 residues. V lost 5 bases to trimming and J lost 10 bases; unmatched junction nucleotides: 12. DNA of the CDR3: TGTGCCAGCAGTGTACTCCCGGGACAGGGTTTCGAGCAGTTCTTC. Translated: CASSVLPGQGFEQFF.

The CDR3: CASSSQLETGELFF. CDR3 DNA sequence: TGTGCCAGCAGTTCACAATTGGAGACCGGGGAGCTGTTTTTT. This chain connects TRBV6-5 to TRBJ2-2, with no clear D. CDR3 length: 14 amino acids. Germline CDR1 MNHEY, CDR2 SVGAGI. The germline V and J ends were trimmed by 4 bases and 5 bases, with 11 bases remaining between them.

The J gene is TRBJ1-3, the V gene TRBV9; 8 nucleotides match TRBD1. Losses at the gene ends were 3 bases for V and 4 bases for J; bases not matched to a gene: 15. This CDR3 has 18 residues. Germline-derived CDR1 and CDR2 are SGDLS and YYNGEE. CDR3 DNA: TGTGCCAGCAGCGCTCTTCCGAATCAGGGGGCGCCGGGAAACACCATATATTTT. Translated: CASSALPNQGAPGNTIYF.

J is TRBJ2-2 and V is TRBV7-9; D perhaps matches TRBD2 (5 bases). This CDR3 has 13 residues. Germline V gene lookup returns CDR1 SEHNR and CDR2 FQNEAQ (reference sequence). Trimming took off 2 bases at V and 6 bases at J, with 7 bases between the two ends. CDR3: CASSLLGAGELFF. CDR3 coding DNA: TGTGCCAGCAGCTTATTGGGAGCCGGGGAGCTGTTTTTT.

The chain uses TRBV30 and TRBJ2-1; maybe TRBD2 (6 bases). The germline CDR1 and CDR2 sequences are GTSNPN and SVGIG (reference sequence). Trimming shortened V by 5 bases and J by 10 bases, and 12 bases separated the two germline ends. This CDR3 is built from 11 residues. The CDR3 sequence is CAWEGGGEQFF. CDR3 sequence (DNA): TGTGCCTGGGAAGGCGGAGGGGAGCAGTTCTTC.

V is TRBV29-1 and J is TRBJ1-2; TRBD1 is a possible D gene (6 bases). The germline gives CDR1 SQVTM, CDR2 ANQGSEA. Trimming stripped 3 bases from V and 8 bases from J, with 13 bases between. The CDR3 extends over 12 amino acids. Here the CDR3 reads CSVDTGIKGYTF. For the CDR3, the DNA is TGCAGCGTTGACACAGGGATTAAAGGCTACACCTTC.

Here the CDR3 DNA reads TGCAGCGTTGGGAAGGGGACTGGAAATGAGCAGTTCTTC. It is translated as CSVGKGTGNEQFF. The rearrangement uses TRBV29-1 and TRBJ2-1; a weak D match, TRBD2 (6 bases). This CDR3 comprises 13 residues. Germline CDR1 SQVTM, CDR2 ANQGSEA. The germline V and J ends were trimmed by 4 bases and 7 bases, with 14 bases remaining between them.

The chain's CDR3 is CASSQEVGGWTEAFF. The CDR3 DNA reads TGCGCCAGCAGCCAAGAGGTGGGAGGTTGGACTGAAGCTTTCTTT. The chain joins TRBV4-3 to TRBJ1-1; unclear D gene. The germline V and J ends were trimmed by 0 bases and 5 bases, with 13 bases remaining between them. Per the germline V gene, CDR1 is LGHNA and CDR2 is YSLEER. There are 15 residues in the CDR3.